Listed here is a single TCR beta chain. Other DNA sequences in this specimen translate into the identical CDR3. The data stem from a study of T cell changes during pregnancy in multiple sclerosis. Repertoires were generated with immunoSEQ multiplex PCR, while TCRdb's copy carries only in-frame clones and drops some. The sample yields under 65,000 clones, 94% seen once. This sequence was found in a female donor with multiple sclerosis, enrolled in a pregnancy study. Sequenced material: CD8+ T cells from peripheral blood mononuclear cells, taken after pregnancy.

The CDR3 spells CASSLGEEQFF. CDR3 nucleotides: TGTGCCAGCAGCTTGGGTGAGGAGCAGTTCTTC. V gene TRBV5-6 combines with J gene TRBJ2-1, with D uncertain. Per germline, CDR1 SGHDT and CDR2 YYEEEE. This CDR3 has 11 amino acids. Trimming removed 0 bases at V and 10 bases at J, with 5 bases between.